The 15 T cell receptor beta chains listed next were all sequenced from one sample in a study of T cell repertoires in cytomegalovirus infection. No antigens are known for them. One entry per CDR3 protein, called by TCRdb with MiXCR from the reads. The table includes more than 250,000 distinct CDR3 sequences, more than 20% detected once. The specimen comprised cultured PBMCs, sampled from culture after CMV antigen stimulation. All receptors come from a human donor in good health (CMV status not recorded). Some clones in this sample may be carry-over from other donors' samples.

V is TRBV6-2 or TRBV6-3 and J is TRBJ2-1; D is unclear. The CDR3 runs to 12 residues. Trimming shortened V by 2 bases and J by 9 bases, and 8 bases separated the two germline ends. CDR1 is MNHEY, CDR2 SVGEGT, per germline. The chain's CDR3 is CASSYERFEQFF. In DNA form, the CDR3 reads TGTGCCAGCAGTTACGAACGTTTTGAGCAGTTCTTC.

The chain carries TRBV19 and TRBJ2-3, with 8 bases that match TRBD1. Germline assignment: CDR1 LNHDA and CDR2 SQIVND (reference sequence). The CDR3 loop spans 15 amino acids. The V and J ends lost 5 bases and 3 bases, in that order; junction bases with no gene match: 7. DNA for the CDR3: TGTGCCAGTAGTTTCACGACAGGGGAGACAGATACGCAGTATTTT. Amino acid sequence: CASSFTTGETDTQYF.

This clonotype was observed many times. The V gene is TRBV7-2, the J gene TRBJ2-7, with a tentative D call TRBD2 (6 bases). This CDR3 is built from 14 residues. The germline V gene has CDR1 SGHTA and CDR2 FQGNSA. Between the trimmed V and J ends, which lost 2 bases and 4 bases, there was a span of 12 bases. As DNA, the CDR3 is TGTGCCAGCAGCTTATCGGGGGAGGCTTACGAGCAGTACTTC. This gives the protein CASSLSGEAYEQYF. The variable domain in full, with the rest retrieved from reference TRBV7-2 and TRBJ2-7, is GAGVSQSPSNKVTEKGKDVELRCDPISGHTALYWYRQSLGQGLEFLIYFQGNSAPDKSGLPSDRFSAERTGGSVSTLTIQRTQQEDSAVYLCASSLSGEAYEQYFGPGTRLTVT.

V gene TRBV6-2 or TRBV6-3 combines with J gene TRBJ2-7; possibly TRBD1 for D (6 bases). The V gene lost 0 bases and the J gene lost 5 bases, with 11 bases spanning the gap. CDR1 is MNHEY, CDR2 SVGEGT, per germline. CDR3 length equals 14 residues. CDR3 in DNA: TGTGCCAGCAGTTACTCGGACAGTCAGAACGAGCAGTACGTC. Its protein is CASSYSDSQNEQYV.

This clonotype was observed a handful of times. The chain is built from TRBV28 and TRBJ1-2; 12 bases are shared with TRBD1. V lost 4 bases, J lost 6 bases, and 6 bases stayed unmatched. Germline-derived CDR1 and CDR2 are MDHEN and SYDVKM. This CDR3 is 15 amino acids long. The CDR3 nucleotides are TGTGCCAGCAGTTCCTCGGGACAGGGGGCTCATGGCTACACCTTC. Its translation: CASSSSGQGAHGYTF.

This sequence joins TRBV6-5 and TRBJ2-3; TRBD2 matches at 11 bases. Trimming cost V 5 bases and J 8 bases; bases outside gene matches: 3. Germline values: CDR1 MNHEY, CDR2 SVGAGI. The CDR3 loop spans 13 amino acids. The CDR3 coding sequence is TGTGCCAGCAGTAGTAGCGGGAGGGGTACGCAGTATTTT. It specifies CASSSSGRGTQYF.

The rearrangement uses TRBV6-1 and TRBJ1-5, with D hard to call. The CDR3 runs 14 residues. Looked up from germline, CDR1 is MNHNS and CDR2 is SASEGT. Trimming took off 6 bases at V and 6 bases at J, with 15 bases between the two ends. CDR3 amino acids: CASRKAGSGQPQHF. For the CDR3, the DNA is TGTGCCAGCAGGAAAGCAGGTTCGGGTCAGCCCCAGCATTTT.

The chain carries TRBV19 and TRBJ2-1; no firm D call. The CDR3 spans 16 residues. Germline CDR1 LNHDA, CDR2 SQIVND (reference sequence). V lost 5 bases, J lost 7 bases, and 21 bases lay in between. The CDR3 DNA reads TGTGCCAGTAGTCCCCTTGAGGCTTCCCGGCGGAATGAGCAGTTCTTC. This sequence encodes CASSPLEASRRNEQFF.

V usage is TRBV7-6 and J usage is TRBJ1-2; possibly TRBD1 for D (5 bases). Trimming shortened V by 5 bases and J by 6 bases, and 13 bases separated the two germline ends. Germline V gene lookup returns CDR1 SGHVS and CDR2 FNYEAQ. This CDR3 is 13 amino acids long. The CDR3 is CASSPIQEHGYTF. DNA of the CDR3: TGTGCCAGCAGCCCGATACAGGAGCATGGCTACACCTTC.

The rearrangement uses TRBV19 and TRBJ1-2; TRBD1 matches at 11 bases. V was clipped by 10 bases and J by 4 bases; unmatched bases: 8. Germline V lookup: CDR1 LNHDA, CDR2 SQIVND (reference sequence). This CDR3 spans 14 amino acids. This CDR3 is CATGQGAPGYGYTF. DNA for the CDR3: TGTGCCACCGGACAGGGGGCACCCGGCTATGGCTACACCTTC.

The V and J genes are TRBV7-9 and TRBJ1-2; TRBD1 is a possible D gene (6 bases). Germline V gene data show CDR1 as SEHNR and CDR2 as FQNEAQ (reference sequence). Trimming took off 1 base at V and 6 bases at J, with 9 bases between the two ends. The CDR3 runs to 13 residues. CDR3 nucleotide sequence: TGTGCCAGCAGCTTAGTACAGGGTCATGGCTACACCTTC. Protein sequence: CASSLVQGHGYTF.

This clonotype was counted at least ten times. The rearrangement joins TRBV6-1 to TRBJ2-5, with 14 positions matching TRBD2. The germline V gene encodes CDR1 MNHNS and CDR2 SASEGT. CDR3 length equals 16 residues. The V and J ends lost 6 bases and 4 bases, in that order; junction bases with no gene match: 7. CDR3 loop: CASRKGTSGSGETQYF. The CDR3 region has the DNA TGTGCCAGCAGGAAAGGGACTAGCGGGAGCGGAGAGACCCAGTACTTC.

This clonotype was observed a handful of times. The chain uses TRBV19 and TRBJ1-3; TRBD1 matches at 8 bases. Trimming removed 7 bases from V and 0 bases from J; junction bases left unmatched: 5. CDR1 and CDR2 from the germline V gene are LNHDA and SQIVND (reference sequence). This CDR3 is built from 15 residues. This CDR3 reads CASTQDRASGNTIYF. The CDR3 nucleotides read TGTGCCAGTACCCAGGACAGGGCCTCTGGAAACACCATATATTTT.

The chain carries TRBV7-9 and TRBJ1-5, with D unresolved. Germline CDR1 is SEHNR and CDR2 is FQNEAQ (reference sequence). The CDR3 is 13 amino acids. V was clipped by 5 bases and J by 7 bases, with 12 bases between them. The CDR3 DNA reads TGTGCCAGCAGCGCCTACGCGGGCCAGCCCCAGCATTTT. The encoded protein is CASSAYAGQPQHF.

The table lists this clonotype with a few counts. The V and J genes are TRBV5-1 and TRBJ2-6, with 10 positions matching TRBD2. CDR3 length equals 19 residues. Germline values: CDR1 SGHRS, CDR2 YFSETQ. V dropped 3 bases and J dropped 1; count of bases not matched to a gene: 10. CDR3 nucleotides: TGCGCCAGCAGCTCAACACCTATAGCGGGAGGTTCTGGGGCCAACGTCCTGACTTTC. Protein sequence: CASSSTPIAGGSGANVLTF.